These 31 T cell receptor beta chains were sequenced from one sample in a study of early T cells in non-severe SARS-CoV-2 infection. MiXCR, applied by TCRdb to the 5' RACE reads, yields one record per CDR3 protein. This sample has about 55,000 distinct CDR3 sequences, with under 15% found just once. The sequencing here drew on whole blood, taken at baseline. The source is an adult who was a healthcare worker with PCR-confirmed SARS-CoV-2 infection or an uninfected control (not recorded which).

The chain employs TRBV5-1 and TRBJ2-1; 10 bases line up with TRBD2. Germline V gives CDR1 SGHRS, CDR2 YFSETQ. The V segment lost 4 bases and the J segment 0 bases; nucleotides outside the gene matches: 4. The CDR3 consists of 16 residues. CDR3 loop: CASSPSSGSSYNEQFF. DNA for the CDR3: TGCGCCAGCAGCCCATCTAGCGGGAGCTCCTACAATGAGCAGTTCTTC.

The V and J genes are TRBV6-6 and TRBJ1-4; D is possibly TRBD1 (5 bases). The CDR3 totals 14 residues. The germline V gene encodes CDR1 MNHNY and CDR2 SVGAGI (reference sequence). V dropped 2 bases and J dropped 6 bases, with 10 bases sitting between them. The DNA of the CDR3 is TGTGCCAGCAGTTACGTTGGGACGGATGAAAAACTGTTTTTT. Its protein product is CASSYVGTDEKLFF.

This clonotype has a count of ten or more. The rearrangement uses TRBV18 and TRBJ2-2; 8 bases line up with TRBD1. The CDR3 is made up of 17 amino acids. CDR1 KGHSH and CDR2 LQKENI come from the germline V gene. J gave up 2 bases and V 5 bases, and 10 bases lay outside the gene matches. CDR3: CASSRRTGGPNTGELFF. CDR3 DNA: TGTGCCAGCTCAAGACGTACAGGGGGTCCAAACACCGGGGAGCTGTTTTTT.

The rearrangement uses TRBV28 and TRBJ2-7, with D perhaps TRBD2 (6 bases). The length of the CDR3 is 15 residues. The germline V and J ends were trimmed by 7 bases and 6 bases, with 22 bases remaining between them. Germline V gene lookup returns CDR1 MDHEN and CDR2 SYDVKM. The CDR3 bases are TGTGCCAGCACTCTCGAGAGACTAGTACCGGGCGAGCAGTACTTC. Amino acids: CASTLERLVPGEQYF.

This clonotype turned up a few times. This chain uses TRBV12-3 or TRBV12-4 with TRBJ2-3, with unresolved D. The CDR3 has 15 amino acids. V lost 5 bases and J 4 bases, leaving 16 bases between the germline ends. CDR3 in DNA: TGTGCCAGCAGTGCTGAAGATCACCTCTCAGATACGCAGTATTTT. Amino acids: CASSAEDHLSDTQYF.

The chain uses TRBV5-4 and TRBJ2-2; 10 bases match TRBD1. The CDR3 sequence is 15 residues long. Trimming cost V 3 bases and J 5 bases; bases outside gene matches: 4. Germline V gene data show CDR1 as SGHNT and CDR2 as YYREEE (reference sequence). CDR3 loop: CASSSGTGDTGELFF. Here the CDR3 DNA reads TGTGCCAGCAGCTCCGGGACAGGGGATACCGGGGAGCTGTTTTTT.

This clonotype was seen only a few times. The chain uses TRBV6-6 and TRBJ2-7; TRBD2 matches 8 bases. V shed 7 bases, J shed 5 bases, and the junction held 16 bases outside the gene matches. The V gene's germline CDR1 is MNHNY and CDR2 SVGAGI (reference sequence). The CDR3 is 16 amino acids. CDR3 amino acids: CASMKIGTGGPHEQYF. CDR3 bases: TGTGCCAGCATGAAGATTGGGACGGGAGGGCCCCACGAGCAGTACTTC.

The chain links TRBV5-1 to TRBJ1-1; D not certain. Between the trimmed V and J ends, which lost 0 bases and 0 bases, there was a span of 6 bases. The CDR3 spans 14 residues. CDR1 is SGHRS, CDR2 YFSETQ, per germline. CDR3 sequence: CASSLEGMNTEAFF. The CDR3 DNA follows: TGCGCCAGCAGCTTGGAGGGCATGAACACTGAAGCTTTCTTT.

The rearrangement joins TRBV4-1 to TRBJ1-4, with a possible D match to TRBD1 (5 bases). Germline V gives CDR1 MGHRA, CDR2 YSYEKL. The CDR3 sequence is 15 residues long. Trimming cost V 4 bases and J 13 bases, with 22 bases left between them. The CDR3 sequence: CASSPRGDDIAGLFF. The DNA for the CDR3 is TGCGCCAGCAGCCCTAGAGGGGATGACATCGCTGGACTGTTTTTT.

The V and J genes are TRBV6-6 and TRBJ1-6; TRBD1 is a possible D gene (6 bases). Per germline, CDR1 MNHNY and CDR2 SVGAGI (reference sequence). The CDR3 has 14 amino acids. V was pared by 6 bases and J by 7 bases, with 13 bases between. CDR3: CASSYGQTNSPLHF. The CDR3 DNA sequence: TGTGCCAGCAGCTACGGACAGACCAATTCACCCCTCCACTTT.

This clonotype was picked up a small number of times. This chain links TRBV28 with TRBJ1-2; D gene ambiguous. The germline V gene has CDR1 MDHEN and CDR2 SYDVKM. CDR3 size: 13 residues. Trimming left V 3 bases short and J 8 bases short, with 13 bases between. CDR3: CASSFGRDWGYTF. Here the CDR3 DNA reads TGTGCCAGCAGTTTTGGTAGAGATTGGGGCTACACCTTC.

This clonotype was picked up a small number of times. This chain connects TRBV24-1 to TRBJ1-2, with 7 bases identical to TRBD1. This CDR3 contains 14 residues. Germline V gives CDR1 KGHDR, CDR2 SFDVKD. V was clipped by 4 bases and J by 2 bases; unmatched bases: 3. CDR3: CATSEPTGNYGYTF. The DNA for the CDR3 is TGTGCCACCAGTGAGCCGACAGGGAACTATGGCTACACCTTC.

This clonotype was seen a handful of times. The chain is built from TRBV24-1 and TRBJ2-3; unclear D gene. V lost 2 bases and J 7 bases, leaving 15 bases between the germline ends. The CDR3 totals 15 residues. The germline V gene encodes CDR1 KGHDR and CDR2 SFDVKD. The CDR3 sequence is CATSDSMGPGNTQYF. The CDR3 DNA reads TGTGCCACCAGTGATTCGATGGGCCCAGGAAATACGCAGTATTTT.

This clonotype was detected a few times. This CDR3 reads CASSFSSPPNYGYTF. CDR3 DNA: TGTGCCAGCAGTTTTAGTTCCCCTCCTAACTATGGCTACACCTTC. J is TRBJ1-2 and V is TRBV12-3 or TRBV12-4; D remains unclear. There are 15 residues in the CDR3. Trimming stripped 3 bases from V and 0 bases from J, with 11 bases between.

This clonotype was seen many times. The chain couples TRBV20-1 to TRBJ2-2; D may match TRBD1 or TRBD2 (5 bases each). This CDR3 region has 15 residues. Trimming stripped 0 bases from V and 4 bases from J, with 12 bases between. CDR1 is DFQATT, CDR2 SNEGSKA, per germline (reference sequence). The CDR3, as DNA: TGCAGTGCTAGAGATCTACAGGACTTCACCGGGGAGCTGTTTTTT. Encoded protein: CSARDLQDFTGELFF.

This clonotype was detected many times. J is TRBJ1-5 and V is TRBV4-1, with no clear D. This CDR3 is built from 15 residues. Germline V lookup: CDR1 MGHRA, CDR2 YSYEKL. V gave up 0 bases and J gave up 6 bases, with 12 bases separating them. CDR3 amino acids: CASSQDRGYGQPQHF. The CDR3 DNA sequence: TGCGCCAGCAGCCAAGATCGCGGGTATGGTCAGCCCCAGCATTTT.

This clonotype was counted between two and nine times. This chain connects TRBV6-2 or TRBV6-3 to TRBJ2-1; D tentatively reads TRBD1 or TRBD2 (6 bases each). Between the trimmed V and J ends, which lost 0 bases and 3 bases, there was a span of 15 bases. CDR1 and CDR2 (germline): MNHEY, SVGEGT. CDR3 length: 17 residues. The CDR3 protein is CASSYSIGGTYYNEQFF. CDR3 in DNA: TGTGCCAGCAGTTACTCGATAGGCGGGACATACTACAATGAGCAGTTCTTC.

This clonotype was recorded at least ten times. This chain connects TRBV28 to TRBJ2-7; D is unresolved. CDR3 length equals 14 residues. Per the germline V gene, CDR1 is MDHEN and CDR2 is SYDVKM. Trimming took off 1 base at V and 3 bases at J, with 10 bases between the two ends. The CDR3 loop reads CASSLSVGNYEQYF. Here the CDR3 DNA reads TGTGCCAGCAGTTTATCGGTAGGGAACTACGAGCAGTACTTC. Full variable domain (remainder filled in from reference TRBV28 and TRBJ2-7): DVKVTQSSRYLVKRTGEKVFLECVQDMDHENMFWYRQDPGLGLRLIYFSYDVKMKEKGDIPEGYSVSREKKERFSLILESASTNQTSMYLCASSLSVGNYEQYFGPGTRLTVT.

The J gene is TRBJ1-1, the V gene TRBV10-1; TRBD1 is a possible D gene (6 bases). Germline lookup yields CDR1 WNHNN and CDR2 SYGVQD (reference sequence). Trimming shortened V by 4 bases and J by 2 bases, and 17 bases separated the two germline ends. CDR3 length: 16 amino acids. CDR3 in amino acids: CASSGGSAGANTEAFF. CDR3 coding DNA: TGCGCCAGCAGTGGGGGATCGGCAGGGGCTAACACTGAAGCTTTCTTT.

A few counts support this clonotype. This chain connects TRBV11-1 to TRBJ2-1; 8 bases fit TRBD1. V was clipped by 6 bases and J by 9 bases; unmatched bases: 16. The CDR3 length is 16 residues. CDR1 SGHAT and CDR2 FQDESV come from the germline V gene (reference sequence). CDR3 coding DNA: TGTGCCAGCAGTTCGACTGGACAGGGAACGTGCGGTGAGCAGTTCTTC. It yields the protein CASSSTGQGTCGEQFF.

The table lists this clonotype with a few counts. The chain recombines TRBV20-1 with TRBJ1-1, with 9 bases aligning to TRBD1. The ends lost 3 bases at V and 6 bases at J; junction bases unmatched: 14. Germline CDR1 is DFQATT and CDR2 is SNEGSKA (reference sequence). The CDR3 is made up of 16 amino acids. CDR3 region: CSARGGQGTIIAEAFF. The CDR3 DNA sequence: TGCAGTGCTAGGGGGGGACAGGGAACTATTATCGCTGAAGCTTTCTTT.

In this sample, this clonotype turned up a few times. This rearrangement joins TRBV7-6 to TRBJ2-1; 9 bases are a match to TRBD2. The V segment lost 5 bases and the J segment 0 bases; nucleotides outside the gene matches: 2. This CDR3 region has 15 residues. The germline CDR1 and CDR2 sequences are SGHVS and FNYEAQ. In DNA, the CDR3 is TGTGCCAGCAGCCGTAGCGGGAGCTCCTACAATGAGCAGTTCTTC. Protein sequence: CASSRSGSSYNEQFF.

This chain links TRBV24-1 with TRBJ2-1, with 10 bases identical to TRBD2. The CDR3 extends over 16 amino acids. CDR1 is KGHDR, CDR2 SFDVKD, per germline. The V and J ends lost 5 bases and 2 bases, in that order; junction bases with no gene match: 5. The CDR3 nucleotides read TGTGCCACCAGTGGGCTAGCGGGGGTAACCTACAATGAGCAGTTCTTC. Translation gives CATSGLAGVTYNEQFF.

The chain is built from TRBV29-1 and TRBJ2-7; the D call may be TRBD1 or TRBD2 (5 bases each). V lost 3 bases and J lost 1, with 13 bases in between. CDR1 and CDR2 (germline): SQVTM, ANQGSEA. This CDR3 has 14 amino acids. CDR3 bases: TGCAGCGTTGACGGGGTTGGGGGTTCCTACGAGCAGTACTTC. Translating gives CSVDGVGGSYEQYF.

The table lists this clonotype with a few counts. The rearrangement uses TRBV2 and TRBJ2-7; D gene unclear. The V and J ends lost 5 bases and 2 bases respectively, with 19 bases between them. Germline V CDR1 and CDR2: SNHLY, FYNNEI. This CDR3 has 16 amino acids. The CDR3 region is CASSPAKMSLTYEQYF. The CDR3 DNA sequence: TGTGCCAGCAGTCCGGCAAAGATGTCTTTGACCTACGAGCAGTACTTC.

This chain connects TRBV5-6 to TRBJ1-1; D is perhaps TRBD1 (5 bases). The germline V gene encodes CDR1 SGHDT and CDR2 YYEEEE. The CDR3 is 13 residues long. The ends were cut back, 5 bases at V and 1 base at J, with 9 bases in the middle. The CDR3 spells CASRTTGNTEAFF. Here the CDR3 DNA reads TGTGCCAGCAGAACCACAGGGAACACTGAAGCTTTCTTT.

The genes are TRBV10-3 and TRBJ1-6, with D perhaps TRBD1 (6 bases). Germline-derived CDR1 and CDR2 are ENHRY and SYGVKD. V lost 0 bases to trimming and J lost 10 bases, with 13 bases between them. CDR3 size: 15 residues. CDR3 protein: CAISESIGGRSPLHF. The CDR3 DNA is TGTGCCATCAGTGAGTCGATAGGGGGAAGATCACCCCTCCACTTT.

In regard to this clonotype: A clone one base away is much larger, so this may be a read error. This rearrangement joins TRBV28 to TRBJ2-7, with 8 bases matching TRBD2. Germline values: CDR1 MDHEN, CDR2 SYDVKM. The CDR3 runs to 15 residues. CDR3 sequence: CASSSSGRAIYEQCF. DNA of the CDR3: TGTGCCAGCAGTTCCTCCGGGAGGGCCATCTACGAGCAGTGCTTC.

This clonotype came up a few times. V usage is TRBV5-1 and J usage is TRBJ1-2; D possibly corresponds to TRBD1 (6 bases). This CDR3 contains 15 residues. Looked up from germline, CDR1 is SGHRS and CDR2 is YFSETQ. Between the trimmed V and J ends, which lost 3 bases and 3 bases, there was a span of 15 bases. Here the CDR3 reads CASSSSGEIYYGYTF. The CDR3 DNA sequence: TGCGCCAGCAGCTCCTCAGGGGAAATCTACTATGGCTACACCTTC.

The CDR3 DNA reads TGTGCCAGCAACCACCCGAGGAGGGAGCGGGGGCAAGAGACCCAGTACTTC. As protein: CASNHPRRERGQETQYF. The chain has TRBV2 and TRBJ2-5; 8 nucleotides align to TRBD2. Germline CDR1 SNHLY, CDR2 FYNNEI. The CDR3 totals 17 residues. Losses at the gene ends were 7 bases for V and 2 bases for J; bases not matched to a gene: 15.

In nucleotides, the CDR3 is TGCAGTGCTAGCAACAGGGGAGGGCCTAGTCTAGGCAATGAGCAGTTCTTC. Its protein product is CSASNRGGPSLGNEQFF. The J gene is TRBJ2-1, the V gene TRBV20-1; D could derive from TRBD1 or TRBD2 (7 bases each). CDR1 DFQATT and CDR2 SNEGSKA come from the germline V gene (reference sequence). The ends were cut back, 3 bases at V and 6 bases at J, with 24 bases in the middle. CDR3 size: 17 residues.